Listed here are 17 T cell receptor beta chains from one sample, sequenced in a study of spatial heterogeneity in lung cancer. Time point specified: sample taken at primary tumor resection. Sequencing covered unsorted whole RNA taken from tumor, nontumor lung or frozen PBMC. TCRdb fed the 5' RACE reads into MiXCR, producing one record per CDR3 protein. Seen here are roughly 39,000 distinct CDR3 sequences, around 5.8% observed once, and the top ten hold 9.5% to 13%. Sequenced here: PBMCs, sampled at surgery. These receptors came from a male donor with early-stage non-small cell lung cancer.

This clonotype was counted at least ten times. The J gene is TRBJ1-6, the V gene TRBV12-3 or TRBV12-4; TRBD1 matches at 9 bases. The CDR3 length is 15 residues. Trimming took 5 bases from V and 10 from J; bases not matched to a gene: 9. CDR3 sequence (DNA): TGTGCCAGCAGTCCCGACAGGGGGACGGGATCACCCCTCCACTTT. It translates to CASSPDRGTGSPLHF.

V is TRBV3-1 and J is TRBJ1-2; 8 nucleotides align to TRBD1. The CDR3 consists of 16 residues. CDR1 is LGHDT and CDR2 is YNNKEL in the germline V gene (reference sequence). Unmatched junction bases numbered 10, after V lost 3 bases and J lost 4 bases. CDR3 amino acids: CASSQSRDRLLYGYTF. CDR3 in DNA: TGTGCCAGCAGCCAGAGCCGGGACAGGCTGCTCTATGGCTACACCTTC.

This clonotype was recorded a few times. The gene calls are TRBV25-1 and TRBJ2-3; 9 nucleotides match TRBD1. The CDR3 totals 17 residues. With 4 bases clipped from V and 4 bases from J, the junction kept 12 bases outside the gene matches. CDR1 is MGHDK, CDR2 SYGVNS, per germline. The CDR3 DNA is TGTGCCAGCAGTGCGGAGCTCGGACAGGGGTACGCAGATACGCAGTATTTT. This sequence encodes CASSAELGQGYADTQYF.

This clonotype has ten or more counts. The CDR3 DNA reads as TGTGCCAGCAGCCGCCGATTCTCGGAGAACATTCAGTACTTC. It specifies CASSRRFSENIQYF. The chain recombines TRBV7-8 with TRBJ2-4; D remains ambiguous. Germline V gives CDR1 SGHVS, CDR2 FQNEAQ. The V end was cut by 5 bases, the J end by 7 bases, with 15 bases between. The CDR3 has 14 residues.

In its sample, this clonotype was seen many times. This rearrangement joins TRBV10-2 to TRBJ1-2; no clear D. CDR3 length: 13 residues. V was trimmed by 1 base and J by 3 bases, leaving 6 bases between them. Germline V gene lookup returns CDR1 WSHSY and CDR2 SAAADI. DNA for the CDR3: TGCGCCAGCAGTGAGTGGGGATACTATGGCTACACCTTC. Its translation: CASSEWGYYGYTF.

The chain recombines TRBV9 with TRBJ2-6; D not resolved. Per germline, CDR1 SGDLS and CDR2 YYNGEE. Trimming took 3 bases from V and 0 from J, leaving 7 bases between them. The CDR3 loop spans 15 amino acids. The CDR3 DNA reads as TGTGCCAGCAGCGCCGTGAGCTCTGGGGCCAACGTCCTGACTTTC. It yields the protein CASSAVSSGANVLTF.

The table lists this clonotype with many counts. This chain links TRBV7-9 with TRBJ1-5; no definite D call. The germline V gene encodes CDR1 SEHNR and CDR2 FQNEAQ (reference sequence). The CDR3 consists of 13 residues. V lost 5 bases and J 2 bases, leaving 7 bases between the germline ends. The CDR3 is CASSDVGNQPQHF. Written as DNA, the CDR3 is TGTGCCAGCAGCGACGTTGGCAATCAGCCCCAGCATTTT.

The V call is TRBV27, the J call TRBJ1-6; tentatively, D is TRBD1 (6 bases). Germline CDR1 reads MNHEY; CDR2 reads SMNVEV (reference sequence). The V end lost 1 base, the J end lost 7 bases, and 17 bases lay between the germline ends. The CDR3 has 17 amino acids. The CDR3 DNA sequence: TGTGCCAGCAGTTTATTTAACTTACAGGGAACCAATTCACCCCTCCACTTT. Translation gives CASSLFNLQGTNSPLHF.

This clonotype appeared many times. V usage is TRBV5-1 and J usage is TRBJ2-7; possibly TRBD2 for D (5 bases). The germline CDR1 and CDR2 sequences are SGHRS and YFSETQ. V was shortened by 4 bases and J by 5 bases, with 13 bases between the two germline ends. CDR3 length: 13 residues. CDR3 nucleotide sequence: TGCGCCAGCAGCGAGGGTCAAGTCAACGAGCAGTACTTC. It is translated as CASSEGQVNEQYF.

By its share, this clonotype is medium-sized. The V call is TRBV14, the J call TRBJ1-1; D is unclear. V was cut by 4 bases and J by 4 bases, with 13 bases left in between. This CDR3 has 14 amino acids. Germline V gene lookup returns CDR1 SGHDN and CDR2 FVKESK. CDR3 loop: CASSRELAATEAFF. The CDR3 nucleotides are TGTGCCAGCAGCCGGGAGCTGGCTGCCACTGAAGCTTTCTTT.

This clonotype was detected many times. The chain is built from TRBV5-8 and TRBJ2-6; no clear D. CDR1 and CDR2 (germline): SGHTS, YDEGEE. The CDR3 consists of 14 residues. Trimming took 2 bases from V and 1 from J, leaving 4 bases between them. The CDR3 region has the DNA TGTGCCAGCAGCTTCGGATCTGGGGCCAACGTCCTGACTTTC. Encoded protein: CASSFGSGANVLTF.

This clonotype was counted between two and nine times. The chain links TRBV7-2 to TRBJ1-3; 10 bases line up with TRBD1. V shed 5 bases and J 4 bases; nucleotides not matched to a gene: 8. Germline CDR1 is SGHTA and CDR2 is FQGNSA. There are 16 residues in the CDR3. CDR3 sequence reads: CASSPDRGPKGNTIYF. CDR3 nucleotides: TGTGCCAGCAGCCCAGACAGGGGGCCTAAAGGAAACACCATATATTTT.

This clonotype was seen ten or more times. The V call is TRBV4-3, the J call TRBJ1-4; D call uncertain. The V end was cut by 4 bases, the J end by 0 bases, with 9 bases between. CDR1 is LGHNA and CDR2 is YSLEER in the germline V gene. This CDR3 contains 15 residues. CDR3 loop: CASSLNTPTNEKLFF. DNA for the CDR3: TGCGCCAGCAGCCTAAACACTCCAACTAATGAAAAACTGTTTTTT.

This clonotype was seen at least ten times. The chain couples TRBV7-9 to TRBJ1-1; maybe TRBD1 (5 bases). This CDR3 spans 15 amino acids. Trimming took 1 base from V and 5 from J, leaving 14 bases between them. Germline CDR1 SEHNR, CDR2 FQNEAQ (reference sequence). This CDR3 is CASSLVGGAKTEAFF. Here the CDR3 DNA reads TGTGCCAGCAGCTTAGTCGGCGGGGCGAAGACTGAAGCTTTCTTT.

This clonotype came up many times. The chain uses TRBV7-2 and TRBJ1-5, with D maybe TRBD1 (5 bases). The CDR3 runs 15 residues. V was clipped by 1 base and J by 6 bases, with 13 bases between them. Per the germline V gene, CDR1 is SGHTA and CDR2 is FQGNSA. Here the CDR3 reads CASSLGSGVGQPQHF. The CDR3 nucleotides are TGTGCCAGCAGCTTAGGGTCGGGGGTCGGTCAGCCCCAGCATTTT. Based on the CDR3 plus reference TRBV7-2 and TRBJ1-5, the full variable domain is GAGVSQSPSNKVTEKGKDVELRCDPISGHTALYWYRQSLGQGLEFLIYFQGNSAPDKSGLPSDRFSAERTGGSVSTLTIQRTQQEDSAVYLCASSLGSGVGQPQHFGDGTRLSIL.

In its sample, this clonotype was seen many times. This chain uses TRBV7-9 with TRBJ2-6; a possible D gene is TRBD1 (6 bases). Per germline, CDR1 SEHNR and CDR2 FQNEAQ (reference sequence). The CDR3 has 17 residues. The ends were cut back, 2 bases at V and 2 bases at J, with 13 bases in the middle. The CDR3 loop is CASSLLQGKPGANVLTF. In nucleotides, the CDR3 is TGTGCCAGCAGCTTATTACAGGGAAAACCTGGGGCCAACGTCCTGACTTTC.

This clonotype appeared a few times. This chain links TRBV6-5 with TRBJ2-2; D tentatively fits TRBD1 or TRBD2 (5 bases each). Germline CDR1 reads MNHEY; CDR2 reads SVGAGI. The CDR3 covers 13 residues. V lost 7 bases to trimming and J lost 4 bases, with 10 bases between them. The CDR3 DNA reads as TGTGCCAGCACCGAAGGGACCACCGGGGAGCTGTTTTTT. This gives the protein CASTEGTTGELFF.